This entry lists 21 T cell receptor beta chains sequenced from one sample in a study of CXCR3-negative and CXCR3-positive naive CD8 T cells. Findings and caveats of the study: CXCR3-positive naive cells carried more hydrophobic TRB CDR3s than CXCR3-negative ones.

UMI-labeled TRB cDNA libraries were prepared by 5' RACE. One entry per CDR3 protein, without DNA, is what TCRdb gives after re-calling the 5' RACE reads. In total, the table holds about 150,000 distinct CDR3 sequences. Antigen specificity for these receptors is unknown. Sequencing input: naive CXCR3+ CD8+ T cells from blood. Sample subset: CD45RO-CCR7+CD27+CD95- naive CD8+ T cells expressing CXCR3 (TNR3+). All receptors come from a human donor in good health. Some clones in this sample may be carry-over from other donors' samples.

V and J are TRBV7-9 and TRBJ2-1; the TCRdb call, TRBD2, lacks DNA for checking. The CDR3 is 16 amino acids. CDR1 and CDR2 (germline): SEHNR, FQNEAQ (reference sequence). CDR3 sequence reads: CASSPSGLGELDEQFF. Together with reference TRBV7-9 and TRBJ2-1, the CDR3 gives the full variable domain: DTGVSQNPRHKITKRGQNVTFRCDPISEHNRLYWYRQTLGQGPEFLTYFQNEAQLEKSRLLSDRFSAERPKGSFSTLEIQRTEQGDSAMYLCASSPSGLGELDEQFFGPGTRLTVL.

V is TRBV2 and J is TRBJ2-7; TCRdb's D gene call, TRBD1, goes unchecked for lack of DNA. CDR1 is SNHLY, CDR2 FYNNEI, per germline. The CDR3 loop spans 16 amino acids. The CDR3 region is CASSERTGQGSYEQYF. Combining the CDR3 with reference TRBV2 and TRBJ2-7 gives the whole variable domain EPEVTQTPSHQVTQMGQEVILRCVPISNHLYFYWYRQILGQKVEFLVSFYNNEISEKSEIFDDQFSVERPDGSNFTLKIRSTKLEDSAMYFCASSERTGQGSYEQYFGPGTRLTVT.

V is TRBV18 and J is TRBJ2-1; TCRdb's assignment of TRBD2 cannot be checked, as there is no DNA. The CDR3 totals 15 residues. CDR1 and CDR2 from the germline V gene are KGHSH and LQKENI. CDR3 amino acids: CASSPGSGQYNEQFF.

The V and J genes are TRBV10-3 and TRBJ2-7; there is no DNA to check the TCRdb D call of TRBD1. The CDR3 covers 12 residues. Germline V gene data show CDR1 as ENHRY and CDR2 as SYGVKD. The CDR3 sequence: CAISGTVNEQYF.

The V gene is TRBV29-1, the J gene TRBJ2-2; TCRdb's D call, TRBD1, is unchecked because there is no DNA. CDR1 is SQVTM and CDR2 is ANQGSEA in the germline V gene. The CDR3 extends over 15 amino acids. The CDR3 loop reads CSVNAGTGDTGELFF.

The chain links TRBV29-1 to TRBJ2-7; TCRdb returns TRBD1, unconfirmable since there is no DNA. Germline V gene lookup returns CDR1 SQVTM and CDR2 ANQGSEA. The CDR3 covers 13 residues. The CDR3 reads CSVAPTGEYEQYF.

The V and J genes are TRBV28 and TRBJ2-7. Germline loops: CDR1 MDHEN, CDR2 SYDVKM. The CDR3 contains 15 residues. Here the CDR3 reads CASSLANRASYEQYF.

The chain links TRBV7-6 to TRBJ2-7; lacking DNA, the TRBD1 call made by TCRdb goes unchecked. This CDR3 is 15 amino acids long. Germline CDR1 SGHVS, CDR2 FNYEAQ. The CDR3 sequence: CASSLGTGVSYEQYF.

The CDR3 reads CASSPSGGADNEQFF. The chain has TRBV4-1 and TRBJ2-1; TCRdb outputs TRBD2, but without DNA this stays unchecked. The V gene's germline CDR1 is MGHRA and CDR2 YSYEKL. The length of the CDR3 is 15 residues.

The rearrangement uses TRBV5-1 and TRBJ2-7; TCRdb's assignment of TRBD1 cannot be checked, as there is no DNA. This CDR3 contains 15 residues. From germline, CDR1 is SGHRS and CDR2 YFSETQ. The CDR3 region is CASSEDRVLYYEQYF.

The chain's CDR3 is CASSLEDDYGYTF. The V gene is TRBV7-9, the J gene TRBJ1-2. The germline V gene has CDR1 SEHNR and CDR2 FQNEAQ (reference sequence). The CDR3 totals 13 residues.

The rearrangement links TRBV29-1 to TRBJ2-1. The CDR3 runs 14 residues. The V gene's germline CDR1 is SQVTM and CDR2 ANQGSEA. CDR3 amino acids: CSVDDTIAYNEQFF.

CDR3 region: CASSFGPGGYNEQFF. The V and J genes are TRBV7-8 and TRBJ2-1; TCRdb's D call, TRBD2, is unchecked because there is no DNA. The CDR3 totals 15 residues. Germline loops: CDR1 SGHVS, CDR2 FQNEAQ.

This chain joins TRBV6-2 or TRBV6-3 and TRBJ1-5; there is no DNA to check the TCRdb D call of TRBD1. Germline loops: CDR1 MNHEY, CDR2 SVGEGT. This CDR3 has 16 amino acids. CDR3 in amino acids: CASSYLAGKGYQPQHF.

The genes are TRBV29-1 and TRBJ2-2. From germline, CDR1 is SQVTM and CDR2 ANQGSEA. The CDR3 sequence is 11 residues long. CDR3 loop: CSARKTGELFF.

The genes are TRBV21-1 and TRBJ1-5; no DNA is available, so the TRBD1 call from TCRdb remains unchecked. TRBV21-1 represents a pseudogene. The CDR3 loop spans 15 amino acids. The CDR3 loop reads CARRQGLPVCQPQHF.

The rearrangement links TRBV15 to TRBJ2-1. The CDR3 spans 15 residues. Germline CDR1 reads LNHNV; CDR2 reads YYDKDF (reference sequence). CDR3 protein: CATSREDGSYNEQFF.

The chain is built from TRBV6-5 and TRBJ2-7; TCRdb proposes TRBD2, but this gene call is untestable without DNA. The CDR3 contains 16 residues. From germline, CDR1 is MNHEY and CDR2 SVGAGI. This CDR3 is CASSYDTGGPGNEQYF.

This chain joins TRBV20-1 and TRBJ2-1; lacking DNA, the TRBD1 call made by TCRdb goes unchecked. Germline assignment: CDR1 DFQATT and CDR2 SNEGSKA (reference sequence). This CDR3 has 14 residues. This CDR3 is CSAERRPEYNEQFF.

The rearrangement uses TRBV9 and TRBJ2-1; TCRdb lists TRBD1, though no DNA is available to test this call. CDR3 length: 17 amino acids. CDR1 and CDR2 from the germline V gene are SGDLS and YYNGEE. The CDR3 protein is CASSVAPGTGGQGEQFF.

This chain uses TRBV4-1 with TRBJ2-7; there is no DNA to check the TCRdb D call of TRBD1. This CDR3 has 15 amino acids. In germline, CDR1 is MGHRA, CDR2 YSYEKL. The CDR3 spells CASSPSTGVGYEQYF.